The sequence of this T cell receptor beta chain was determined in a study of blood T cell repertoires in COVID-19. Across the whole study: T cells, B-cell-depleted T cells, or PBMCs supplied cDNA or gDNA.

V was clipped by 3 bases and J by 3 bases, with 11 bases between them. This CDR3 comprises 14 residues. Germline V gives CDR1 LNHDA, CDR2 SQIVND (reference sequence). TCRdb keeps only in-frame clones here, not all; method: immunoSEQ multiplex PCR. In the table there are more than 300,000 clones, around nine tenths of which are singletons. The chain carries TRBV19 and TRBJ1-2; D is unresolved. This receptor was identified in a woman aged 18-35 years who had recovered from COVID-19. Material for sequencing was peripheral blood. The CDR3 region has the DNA TGTGCCAGTAGTATCCGGCAGCGAGACTATGGCTACACCTTC. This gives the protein CASSIRQRDYGYTF.